This TCR beta chain came from a study of OX40 agonist ivuxolimab in advanced cancers. Turning to the study itself: Hepatocellular carcinoma, melanoma, renal cell or head and neck cancer occurred in dose-escalation patients.

Details on this clone: Its matching antigen is unknown.

The CDR3 spans 11 residues. Trimming left V 0 bases short and J 6 bases short, with 6 bases between. CDR1 is GTSNPN, CDR2 SVGIG, per germline (reference sequence). Overall study findings and caveats: On average, a greater number of expanded clones characterised CD8+ T cells relative to CD4+. Clonal expansion from baseline to week 6 occurred in both CD4+ and CD8+ T cells.

TCRdb keeps only in-frame clones here, not all; method: immunoSEQ multiplex PCR. The sample carries approximately 58,000 clones, approximately 89% recorded once. This clonotype originated in an adult with an advanced solid tumor such as melanoma, head and neck, liver or kidney cancer. The chain recombines TRBV30 with TRBJ2-7; D uncertain. Source: CD4+ or CD8+ T cells sorted from blood, taken in a trial of the OX40 agonist ivuxolimab. CDR3 DNA sequence: TGTGCCTGGAGTGTAGTCCGCGAGCAGTACTTC. Amino acids: CAWSVVREQYF.